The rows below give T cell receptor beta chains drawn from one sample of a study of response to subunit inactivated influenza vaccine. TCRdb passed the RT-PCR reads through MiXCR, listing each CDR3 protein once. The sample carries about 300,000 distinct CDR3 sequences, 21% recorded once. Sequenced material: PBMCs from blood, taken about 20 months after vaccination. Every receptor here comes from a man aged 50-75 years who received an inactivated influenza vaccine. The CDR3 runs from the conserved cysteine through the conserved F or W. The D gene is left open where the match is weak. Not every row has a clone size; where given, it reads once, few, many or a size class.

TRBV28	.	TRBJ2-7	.	TGTGCCAGCAGTCCGGGGTACTACGAGCAGTACTTC	CASSPGYYEQYF
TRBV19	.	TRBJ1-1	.	TGTGCCAGTACCCATAGGACGGGGACTGAAGCTTTCTTT	CASTHRTGTEAFF
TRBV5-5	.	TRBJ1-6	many	TGTGCCAGCAGCTTGGCTAATTCACCCCTCCACTTT	CASSLANSPLHF
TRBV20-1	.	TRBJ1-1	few	TGCAGGGACACTTCGGGCACTGAAGCTTTCTTT	CRDTSGTEAFF
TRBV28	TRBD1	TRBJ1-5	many	TGTGCCAGCAGTTTACTGATACCGGGGACAGGGGGTCATCAGCCCCAGCATTTT	CASSLLIPGTGGHQPQHF
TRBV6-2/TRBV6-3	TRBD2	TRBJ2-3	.	TGTGCCAGCAGTTACTCCCAAGCTAGCGGGATAAAACGGGATACGCAGTATTTT	CASSYSQASGIKRDTQYF
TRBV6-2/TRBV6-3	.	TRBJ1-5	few	TGTGCCAGCCGCCGGGGCGTGCCCTTGGGAAATCAGCCCCAGCATTTT	CASRRGVPLGNQPQHF
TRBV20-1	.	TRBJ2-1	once	TGCAGTGCTAGCCGTTCCGATGGGCCTTACAATGAGCAGTTCTTC	CSASRSDGPYNEQFF
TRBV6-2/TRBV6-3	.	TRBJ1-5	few	TGTGCCAGCAGGGAACACAGCAAGGGGCCCCAGCATTTT	CASREHSKGPQHF
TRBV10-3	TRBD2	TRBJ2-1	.	TGTGCCACCAAAGCAATATCAACGGGACTAGTCCACAATGAGCAGTTCTTC	CATKAISTGLVHNEQFF
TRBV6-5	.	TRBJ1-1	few	TGTGCCAGCATTCCCACAGGGTCAGCCACTGAAGCTTTCTTT	CASIPTGSATEAFF
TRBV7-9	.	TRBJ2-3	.	TGTGCCAGCAGCTTAGTAGCGGCAGATACGCAGTATTTT	CASSLVAADTQYF
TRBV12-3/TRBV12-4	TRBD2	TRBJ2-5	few	TGTGCCAGCAGTTCCGGGGGACTAGCTGGGGAGACCCAGTACTTC	CASSSGGLAGETQYF
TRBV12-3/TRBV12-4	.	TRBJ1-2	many	TGTGCCAGCAGTTCACAGGTTATTGGCTACACCTTC	CASSSQVIGYTF
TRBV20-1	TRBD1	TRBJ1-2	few	TGCAGTGCTATTATAACAGGGGGATATGGCTACACCTTC	CSAIITGGYGYTF
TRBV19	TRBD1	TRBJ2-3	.	TGTGCCAGTAGTATCGCCCGGGACAGCAAAACAGATACGCAGTATTTT	CASSIARDSKTDTQYF
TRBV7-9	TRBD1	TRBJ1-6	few	TGTGCCAGCAGCTTAGAGGTTGCAGGGGGACCCACCCACTTT	CASSLEVAGGPTHF
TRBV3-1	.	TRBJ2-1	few	TGTGCCAGCAGCCAAGGTCTTAATGAGCAGTTCTTC	CASSQGLNEQFF
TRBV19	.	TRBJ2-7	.	TGTGCCAGTAGTGTCTATGAAGGGAACGAGCAGTACTTC	CASSVYEGNEQYF
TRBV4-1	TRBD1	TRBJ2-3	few	TGCGCCAGCAGCCTCGGGACAGACACAGATACGCAGTATTTT	CASSLGTDTDTQYF
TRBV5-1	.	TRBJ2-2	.	TGCGCCAGCAGTTGGGGAACAGGGAGCACCGGGGAGCTGTTTTTT	CASSWGTGSTGELFF
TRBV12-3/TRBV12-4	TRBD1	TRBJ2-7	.	TGTGCCAGCAGTTTATTAGGGACAGGGGGTGCGGAGCAGTACTTC	CASSLLGTGGAEQYF
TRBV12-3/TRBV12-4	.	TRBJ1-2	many	TGTGCCAGCAGTATCAGGGGCTTCGGTGGCTACACCTTC	CASSIRGFGGYTF
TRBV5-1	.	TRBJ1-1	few	TGCGCCAGCAGCTTTGAGGGGCAGAACACTGAAGCTTTCTTT	CASSFEGQNTEAFF
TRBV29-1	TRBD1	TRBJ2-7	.	TGCAGCGCCCTGGGAGAGGGGGCTTACGAGCAGTACTTC	CSALGEGAYEQYF
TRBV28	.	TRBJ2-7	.	TGTGCCACCTTCCCCGACTCATCCTACGAGCAGTACTTC	CATFPDSSYEQYF
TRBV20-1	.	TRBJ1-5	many	TGCAGTGCTAGAGACCCTCTTGGGGCAGGGGCAAATCAGCCCCAGCATTTT	CSARDPLGAGANQPQHF
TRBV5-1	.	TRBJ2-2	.	TGCGCCAGCAGCCCGCAACAAACCTTCACGGCCGGGGAGCTGTTTTTT	CASSPQQTFTAGELFF
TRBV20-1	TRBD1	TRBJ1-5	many	TGCAGTGTGGGACAGGGGGCGAATCAGCCCCAGCATTTT	CSVGQGANQPQHF
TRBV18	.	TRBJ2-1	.	TGTGCCAGCTCACCACCCATAGGGGAAGGAATGAGAGTGCAGTTCTTC	CASSPPIGEGMRVQFF
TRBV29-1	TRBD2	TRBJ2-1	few	TGCAGCGCTTCCGGACTAGCGGGAGGTCTAAGCTCCTACAATGAGCAGTTCTTC	CSASGLAGGLSSYNEQFF
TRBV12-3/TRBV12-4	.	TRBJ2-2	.	TGTGCCAGCAGTTTAGTTCGGCGCGGACCCGCCTGGGAGCTGTTTTTT	CASSLVRRGPAWELFF
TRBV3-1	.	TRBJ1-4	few	TGTGCCAGCAGCCAACCCGACGGGGAACTGTTTTTT	CASSQPDGELFF
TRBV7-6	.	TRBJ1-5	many	TGTGCCAGCAGCTTAGGCCAGGGGCCCCAGCATTTT	CASSLGQGPQHF
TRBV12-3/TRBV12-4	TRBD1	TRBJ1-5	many	TGTGCCAGCAGCTGGACAGGGAATCAGCCCCAGCATTTT	CASSWTGNQPQHF
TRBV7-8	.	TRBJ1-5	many	TGTGCCAGCAGCTTAAGCAGGGTCCGGGGCAATCAGCCCCAGCATTTT	CASSLSRVRGNQPQHF
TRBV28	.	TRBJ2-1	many	TGTGCCAGCAGTCTCACCTACAATGAGCAGTTCTTC	CASSLTYNEQFF
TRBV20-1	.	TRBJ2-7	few	TGCAGTGCTAGAAGCGGTTTCCTAACCTACGAGCAGTACTTC	CSARSGFLTYEQYF
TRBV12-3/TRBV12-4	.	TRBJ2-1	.	TGTGCCAGCAGTTTCTATCGGGCCAATGAGCAGTTCTTC	CASSFYRANEQFF
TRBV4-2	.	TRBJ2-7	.	TGTGCCAGCAGCCAAGACGGTCATACCTACGAGCAGTACTTC	CASSQDGHTYEQYF
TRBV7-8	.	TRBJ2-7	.	TGTGCCAGCAGCTTATCAGGGTTCGCCTACGAGCAGTACTTC	CASSLSGFAYEQYF
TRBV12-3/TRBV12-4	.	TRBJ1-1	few	TGTGCCAGCGAACTCGGCTACAGGGATGACACTGAAGCTTTCTTT	CASELGYRDDTEAFF
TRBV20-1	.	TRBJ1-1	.	TGCAGTGCCCAACTGAACACTGAAGCTTTCTTT	CSAQLNTEAFF
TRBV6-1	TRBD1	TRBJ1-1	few	TGTGCCAGCAGTCAGCTTGGGACAGGGGGGGAAGCTTTCTTT	CASSQLGTGGEAFF
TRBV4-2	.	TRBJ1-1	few	TGTGCCAGCAGCCAAGTGCTACAGGGATACAGGCCGAACACTGAAGCTTTCTTT	CASSQVLQGYRPNTEAFF
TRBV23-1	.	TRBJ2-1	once	TGCGCCAGCAGTCAATCGTTGAATGAGCAGTTCTTC	CASSQSLNEQFF
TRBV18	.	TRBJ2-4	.	TGTGCCAGCTCACCAATCGGACTTTCCGAGTCCAAAAACATTCAGTACTTC	CASSPIGLSESKNIQYF
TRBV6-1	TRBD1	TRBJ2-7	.	TGTGCCAGCAGCACGGGACAGGGGATTGGTATCTACGAGCAGTACTTC	CASSTGQGIGIYEQYF
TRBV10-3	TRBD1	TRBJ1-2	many	TGTGCCACCTTGGACAGGGATCGGAGCTATGGCTACACCTTC	CATLDRDRSYGYTF
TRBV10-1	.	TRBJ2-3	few	TGCGCCAGCAGTGACAGGCCCACAGATACGCAGTATTTT	CASSDRPTDTQYF
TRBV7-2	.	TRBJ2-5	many	TGTGCCAGCAGTTCCTCTGGGGGCTTGGAGACCCAGTACTTC	CASSSSGGLETQYF
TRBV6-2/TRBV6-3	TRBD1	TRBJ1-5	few	TGTGCCAGCAGGCGGGGACAGGGGGCGAACCAGCCCCAGCATTTT	CASRRGQGANQPQHF
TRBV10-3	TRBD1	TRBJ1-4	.	TGTGCCATCAGTGAACCAGGGGGCGCAGGGAATGAAAAACTGTTTTTT	CAISEPGGAGNEKLFF
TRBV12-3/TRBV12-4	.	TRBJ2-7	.	TGTGCCAGCAGTCCTGACAGCTACTACGAGCAGTACTTC	CASSPDSYYEQYF
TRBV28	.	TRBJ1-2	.	TGTGCCAGCACCCCCGGTGAGCTCTATGGCTACACCTTC	CASTPGELYGYTF
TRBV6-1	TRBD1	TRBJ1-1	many	TGTGCCACCACCGACAGGGCTCTCACTGAAGCTTTCTTT	CATTDRALTEAFF
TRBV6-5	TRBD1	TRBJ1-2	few	TGTGCCAGCAGTTACGGGACAGGGAAGGCCTATGGCTACACCTTC	CASSYGTGKAYGYTF
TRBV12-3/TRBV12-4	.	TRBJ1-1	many	TGTGCCAGCAGTTTTCCAGGGGCCGGGACTGAAGCTTTCTTT	CASSFPGAGTEAFF
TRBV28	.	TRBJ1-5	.	TGTGCCAGCAGTTCAGGAGGCGGGGGGTATCAGCCCCAGCATTTT	CASSSGGGGYQPQHF
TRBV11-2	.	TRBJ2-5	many	TGTGCCAGCAGCTTATCTTTTCTATGGCTGGACCAAGAGACCCAGTACTTC	CASSLSFLWLDQETQYF